The T cell receptor beta chain under discussion was sequenced for a study of shared clonotypes between healthy human individuals. Study-wide points: Generally, estimated richness proved larger in naive subsets than it did in memory subsets. Rarefaction demonstrated incomplete sorted-subset sequencing despite large depth. Around 5.4% of naive CD4 clonotypes were common to several donors.

On this clone itself: Its antigen remains unknown.

None of the donors, who were healthy HIV-negative adults, had recently had acute infections or vaccinations. Using immunoSEQ multiplex PCR, the repertoire was profiled, and TCRdb retains in-frame clones only, with some absent. The table records 1.4 million or so clones, 98% of them present only once. The source material was naive CD4+ T cells sorted from blood. The subset denotes: CD45RA+ positively selected. The source of this sequence is a man aged 25 to 40 in good health.

This CDR3 reads CASSLRQGVPYNEQFF. The CDR3 nucleotides read TGTGCCAGCAGCCTCCGACAGGGGGTACCCTACAATGAGCAGTTCTTC. The gene calls are TRBV11-2 and TRBJ2-1; 9 bases agree with TRBD1. Germline trimming cut 5 bases from V and 2 bases from J; bases unmatched to any gene: 7. Germline V gene data show CDR1 as SGHAT and CDR2 as FQNNGV. The CDR3 spans 16 residues.